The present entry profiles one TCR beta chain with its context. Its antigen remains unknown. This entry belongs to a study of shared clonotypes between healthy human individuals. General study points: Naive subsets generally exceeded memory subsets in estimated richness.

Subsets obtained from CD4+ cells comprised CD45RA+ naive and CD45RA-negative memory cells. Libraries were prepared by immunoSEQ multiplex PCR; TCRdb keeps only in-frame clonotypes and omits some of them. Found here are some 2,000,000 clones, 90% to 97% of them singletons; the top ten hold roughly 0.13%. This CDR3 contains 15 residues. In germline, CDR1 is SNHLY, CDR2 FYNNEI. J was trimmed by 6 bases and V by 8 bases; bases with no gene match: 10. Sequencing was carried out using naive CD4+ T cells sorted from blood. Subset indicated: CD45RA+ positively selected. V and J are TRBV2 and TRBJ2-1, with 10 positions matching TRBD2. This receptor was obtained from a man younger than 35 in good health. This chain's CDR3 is CASRRDSGGPNEQFF. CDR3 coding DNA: TGTGCCAGCCGACGAGATAGCGGGGGGCCCAATGAGCAGTTCTTC.